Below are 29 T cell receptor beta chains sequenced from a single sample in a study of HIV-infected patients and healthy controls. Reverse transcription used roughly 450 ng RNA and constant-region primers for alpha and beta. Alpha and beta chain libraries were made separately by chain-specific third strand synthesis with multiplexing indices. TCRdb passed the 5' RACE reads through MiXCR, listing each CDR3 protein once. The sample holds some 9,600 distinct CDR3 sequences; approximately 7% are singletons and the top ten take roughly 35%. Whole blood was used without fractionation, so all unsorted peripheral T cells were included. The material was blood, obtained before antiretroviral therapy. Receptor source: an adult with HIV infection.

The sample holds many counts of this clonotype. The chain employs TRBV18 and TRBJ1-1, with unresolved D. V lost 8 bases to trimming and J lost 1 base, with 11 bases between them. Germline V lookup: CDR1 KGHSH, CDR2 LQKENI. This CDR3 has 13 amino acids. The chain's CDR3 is CASPRLANTEAFF. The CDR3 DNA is TGTGCCAGCCCCCGGTTAGCGAACACTGAAGCTTTCTTT.

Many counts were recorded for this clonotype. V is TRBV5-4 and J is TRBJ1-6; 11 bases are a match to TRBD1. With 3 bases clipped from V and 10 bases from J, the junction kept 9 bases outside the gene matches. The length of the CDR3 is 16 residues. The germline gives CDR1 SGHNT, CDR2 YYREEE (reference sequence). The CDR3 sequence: CASSSPDRGLRSPLHF. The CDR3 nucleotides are TGTGCCAGCAGCTCACCGGACAGGGGGCTTCGCTCACCCCTCCACTTT.

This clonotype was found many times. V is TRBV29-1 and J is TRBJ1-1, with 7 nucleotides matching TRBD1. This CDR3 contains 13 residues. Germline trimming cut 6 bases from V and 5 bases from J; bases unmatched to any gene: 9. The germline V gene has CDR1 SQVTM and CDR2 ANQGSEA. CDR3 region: CSVHQGERTEAFF. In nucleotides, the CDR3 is TGCAGCGTCCACCAGGGGGAGAGGACTGAAGCTTTCTTT.

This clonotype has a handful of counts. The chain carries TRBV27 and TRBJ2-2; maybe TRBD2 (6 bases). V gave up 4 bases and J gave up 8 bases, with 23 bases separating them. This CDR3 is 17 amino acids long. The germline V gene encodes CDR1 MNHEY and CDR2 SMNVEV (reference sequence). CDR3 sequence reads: CASSSLRDWAAGGELFF. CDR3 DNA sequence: TGTGCCAGCAGTTCGCTCCGGGACTGGGCAGCTGGGGGGGAGCTGTTTTTT.

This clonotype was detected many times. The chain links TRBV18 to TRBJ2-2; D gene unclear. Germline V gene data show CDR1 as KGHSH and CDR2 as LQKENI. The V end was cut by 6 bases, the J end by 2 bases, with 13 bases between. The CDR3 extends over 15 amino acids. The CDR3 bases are TGTGCCAGCTCGGCCTCCCAGCTAAACACCGGGGAGCTGTTTTTT. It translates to CASSASQLNTGELFF.

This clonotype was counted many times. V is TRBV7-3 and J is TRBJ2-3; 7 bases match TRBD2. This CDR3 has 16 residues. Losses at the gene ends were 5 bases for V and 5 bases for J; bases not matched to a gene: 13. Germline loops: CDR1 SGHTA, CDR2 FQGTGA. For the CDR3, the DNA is TGTGCCAGCAGCCCTCAAGCGGGGCTCCCGGTAGATACGCAGTATTTT. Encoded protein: CASSPQAGLPVDTQYF.

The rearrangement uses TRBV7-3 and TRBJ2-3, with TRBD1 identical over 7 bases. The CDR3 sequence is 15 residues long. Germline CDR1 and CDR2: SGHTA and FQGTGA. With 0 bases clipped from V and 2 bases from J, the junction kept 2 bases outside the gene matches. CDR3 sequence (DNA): TGTGCCAGCAGCTTAACGGGACAGCCCACAGATACGCAGTATTTT. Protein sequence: CASSLTGQPTDTQYF.

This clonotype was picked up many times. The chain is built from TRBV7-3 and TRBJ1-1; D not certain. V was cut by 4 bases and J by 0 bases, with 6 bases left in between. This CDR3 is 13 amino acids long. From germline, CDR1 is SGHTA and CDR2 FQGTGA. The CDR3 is CASSSRVNTEAFF. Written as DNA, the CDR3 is TGTGCCAGCAGCTCCCGGGTGAACACTGAAGCTTTCTTT.

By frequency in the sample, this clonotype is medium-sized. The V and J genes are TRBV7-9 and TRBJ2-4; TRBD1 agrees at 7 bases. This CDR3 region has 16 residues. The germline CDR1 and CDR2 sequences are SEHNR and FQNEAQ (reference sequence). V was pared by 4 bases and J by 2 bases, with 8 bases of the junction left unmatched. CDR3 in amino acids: CASSYETGKTKNIQYF. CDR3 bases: TGTGCCAGCAGCTACGAGACAGGGAAGACCAAAAACATTCAGTACTTC.

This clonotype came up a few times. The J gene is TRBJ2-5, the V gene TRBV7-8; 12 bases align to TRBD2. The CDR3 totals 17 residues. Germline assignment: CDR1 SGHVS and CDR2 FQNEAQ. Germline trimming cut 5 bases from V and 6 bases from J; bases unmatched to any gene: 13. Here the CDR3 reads CASSTKSTSGGLKTQYF. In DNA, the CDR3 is TGTGCCAGCAGCACAAAATCTACTAGCGGGGGGCTAAAGACCCAGTACTTC.

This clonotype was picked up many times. CDR3 residues: CASSLLGDRNTEAFF. The CDR3 DNA sequence: TGTGCCAGCAGTTTATTGGGCGACAGGAACACTGAAGCTTTCTTT. The rearrangement uses TRBV12-3 or TRBV12-4 and TRBJ1-1; D may be TRBD1 (5 bases). V was pared by 2 bases and J by 1 base, with 11 bases between. The CDR3 sequence is 15 residues long.

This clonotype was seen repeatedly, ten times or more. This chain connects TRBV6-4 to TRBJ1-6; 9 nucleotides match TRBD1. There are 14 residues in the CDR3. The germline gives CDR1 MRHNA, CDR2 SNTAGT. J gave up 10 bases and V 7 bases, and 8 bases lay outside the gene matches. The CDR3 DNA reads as TGTGCCAGCACCGGGGGACAGGGTAAATCACCCCTCCACTTT. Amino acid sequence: CASTGGQGKSPLHF.

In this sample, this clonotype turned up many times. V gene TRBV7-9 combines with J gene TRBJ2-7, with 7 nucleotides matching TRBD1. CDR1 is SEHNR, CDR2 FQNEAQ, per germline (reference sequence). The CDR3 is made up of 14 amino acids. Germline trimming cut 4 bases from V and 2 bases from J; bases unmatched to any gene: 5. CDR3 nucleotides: TGTGCCAGCAGCTCCCGGGACAGAGCCTACGAGCAGTACTTC. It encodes CASSSRDRAYEQYF.

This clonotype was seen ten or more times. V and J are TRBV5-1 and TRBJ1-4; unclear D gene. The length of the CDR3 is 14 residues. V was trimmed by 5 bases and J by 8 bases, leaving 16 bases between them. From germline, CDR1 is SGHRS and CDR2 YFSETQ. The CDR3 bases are TGCGCCAGCAGAGATGGGGAGGTACGAGAAAAACTGTTTTTT. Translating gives CASRDGEVREKLFF.

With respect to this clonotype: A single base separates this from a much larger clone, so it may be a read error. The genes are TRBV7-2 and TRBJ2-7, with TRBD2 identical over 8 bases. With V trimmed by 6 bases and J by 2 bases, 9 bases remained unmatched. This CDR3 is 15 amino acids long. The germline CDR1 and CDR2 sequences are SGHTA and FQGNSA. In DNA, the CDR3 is TGTGCCAGCAGGCGGGGGGCGAGTCTTACCTACGAGCAGTACTTC. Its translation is CASRRGASLTYEQYF.

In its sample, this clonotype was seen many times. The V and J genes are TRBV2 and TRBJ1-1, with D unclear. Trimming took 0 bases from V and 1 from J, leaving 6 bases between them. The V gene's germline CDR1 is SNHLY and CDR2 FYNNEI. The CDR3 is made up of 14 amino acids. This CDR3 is CASSEAGPNTEAFF. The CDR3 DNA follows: TGTGCCAGCAGTGAAGCTGGACCGAACACTGAAGCTTTCTTT. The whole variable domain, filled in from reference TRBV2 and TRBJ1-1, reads EPEVTQTPSHQVTQMGQEVILRCVPISNHLYFYWYRQILGQKVEFLVSFYNNEISEKSEIFDDQFSVERPDGSNFTLKIRSTKLEDSAMYFCASSEAGPNTEAFFGQGTRLTVV.

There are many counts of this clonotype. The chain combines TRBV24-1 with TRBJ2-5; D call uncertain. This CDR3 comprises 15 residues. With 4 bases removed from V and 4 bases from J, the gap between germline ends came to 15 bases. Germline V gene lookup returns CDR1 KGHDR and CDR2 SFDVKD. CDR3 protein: CATSDSSTSGETQYF. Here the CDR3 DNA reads TGTGCCACCAGTGACTCGTCCACATCTGGAGAGACCCAGTACTTC.

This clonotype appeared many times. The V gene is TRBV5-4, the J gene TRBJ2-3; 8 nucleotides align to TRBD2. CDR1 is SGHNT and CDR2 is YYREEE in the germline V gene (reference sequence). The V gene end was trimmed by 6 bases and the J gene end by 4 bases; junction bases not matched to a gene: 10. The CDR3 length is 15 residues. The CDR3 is CASTFLGSGADTQYF. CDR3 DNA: TGTGCCAGCACCTTCTTGGGTAGCGGGGCAGATACGCAGTATTTT.

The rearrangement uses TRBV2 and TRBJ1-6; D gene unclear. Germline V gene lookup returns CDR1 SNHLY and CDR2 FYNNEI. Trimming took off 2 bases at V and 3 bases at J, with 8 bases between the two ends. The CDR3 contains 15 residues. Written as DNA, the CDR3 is TGTGCCAGCAGTGAATTGCCGGGCTATAATTCACCCCTCCACTTT. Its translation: CASSELPGYNSPLHF.

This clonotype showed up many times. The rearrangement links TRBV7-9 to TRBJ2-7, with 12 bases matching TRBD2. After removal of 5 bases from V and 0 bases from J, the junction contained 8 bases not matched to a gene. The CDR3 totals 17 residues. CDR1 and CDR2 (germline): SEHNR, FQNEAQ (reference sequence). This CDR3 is CASSQTSGGQSSYEQYF. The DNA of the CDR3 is TGTGCCAGCAGCCAGACTAGCGGGGGACAAAGCTCCTACGAGCAGTACTTC.

This CDR3 is CAAGNSIQPQHF. CDR3 in DNA: TGTGCCGCCGGAAATTCAATACAGCCCCAGCATTTT. J is TRBJ1-5 and V is TRBV19; D not resolved. In germline, CDR1 is LNHDA, CDR2 SQIVND (reference sequence). Deletions cut 11 bases from V and 7 bases from J, with 15 bases between. The CDR3 runs 12 residues.

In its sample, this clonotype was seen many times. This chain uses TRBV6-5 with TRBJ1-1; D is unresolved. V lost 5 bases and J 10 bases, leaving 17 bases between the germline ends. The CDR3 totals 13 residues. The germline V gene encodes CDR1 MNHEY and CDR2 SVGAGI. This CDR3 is CASSQRDLERAFF. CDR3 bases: TGTGCCAGCAGTCAAAGGGATCTTGAACGAGCTTTCTTT.

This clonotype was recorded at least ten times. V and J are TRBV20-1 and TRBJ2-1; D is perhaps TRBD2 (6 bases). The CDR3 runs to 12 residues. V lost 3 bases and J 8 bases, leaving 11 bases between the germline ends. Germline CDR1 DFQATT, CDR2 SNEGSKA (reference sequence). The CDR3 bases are TGCAGTGCTAGCCGGGGGTCCGATGAGCAGTTCTTC. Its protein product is CSASRGSDEQFF.

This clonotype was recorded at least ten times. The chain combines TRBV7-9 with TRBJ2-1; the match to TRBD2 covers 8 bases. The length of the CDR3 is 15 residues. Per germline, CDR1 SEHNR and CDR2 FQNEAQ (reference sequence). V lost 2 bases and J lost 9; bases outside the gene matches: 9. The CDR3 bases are TGTGCCAGCAGCTTACCCGGGACTAGTATCCTTGAGCAGTTCTTC. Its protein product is CASSLPGTSILEQFF.

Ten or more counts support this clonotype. CDR3 protein: CASSQDTSGGAGELFF. CDR3 coding DNA: TGTGCCAGCAGCCAAGATACTAGCGGGGGGGCCGGGGAGCTGTTTTTT. This chain uses TRBV4-2 with TRBJ2-2; 13 nucleotides match TRBD2. V gave up 0 bases and J gave up 6 bases; unmatched junction bases: 1. Germline V gene sequence: CDR1 LGHNA, CDR2 YNFKEQ. The CDR3 extends over 16 amino acids.

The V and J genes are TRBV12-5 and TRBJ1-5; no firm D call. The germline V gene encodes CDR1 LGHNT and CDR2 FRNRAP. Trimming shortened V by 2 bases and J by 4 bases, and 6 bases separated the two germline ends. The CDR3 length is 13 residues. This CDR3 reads CASGLNRNQPQHF. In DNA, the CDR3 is TGTGCTAGTGGTTTGAACCGAAATCAGCCCCAGCATTTT.

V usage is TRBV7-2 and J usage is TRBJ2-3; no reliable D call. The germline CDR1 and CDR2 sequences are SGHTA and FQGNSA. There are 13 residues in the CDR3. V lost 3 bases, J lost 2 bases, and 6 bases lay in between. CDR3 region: CASSFLATDTQYF. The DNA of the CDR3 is TGTGCCAGCAGCTTTCTCGCCACAGATACGCAGTATTTT.

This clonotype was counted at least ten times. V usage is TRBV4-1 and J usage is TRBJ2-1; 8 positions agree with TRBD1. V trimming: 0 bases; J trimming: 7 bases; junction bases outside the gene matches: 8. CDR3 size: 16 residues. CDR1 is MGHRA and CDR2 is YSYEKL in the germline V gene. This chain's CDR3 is CASSQEGQGHWNEQFF. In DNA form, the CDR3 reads TGCGCCAGCAGCCAAGAAGGACAGGGCCATTGGAATGAGCAGTTCTTC.

The CDR3 bases are TGTGCCAGCAGCCACCCATTGACGGGGACAGCACAAGAGACCCAGTACTTC. This encodes CASSHPLTGTAQETQYF. The rearrangement links TRBV11-2 to TRBJ2-5; TRBD1 aligns across 7 bases. This CDR3 region has 17 residues. CDR1 and CDR2 from the germline V gene are SGHAT and FQNNGV. Trimming at V came to 5 bases and at J to 2 bases, leaving 14 bases not matched to a gene.